A selection of T cell receptor beta chains follows, all from one sample in a study of identical twins' blood T cells. TCRdb reanalysed the 5' RACE reads using MiXCR and keeps one entry per CDR3 protein. The sample holds hundreds of thousands of distinct CDR3 sequences, 25% to 35% seen once. The sequencing sample was made of PBMCs. The receptor source for this set is a woman between 18 and 55 years old in good health. Each CDR3 is given with its conserved first and last residue. The order of the fields is CDR3 length, J gene, V gene, CDR3 protein.

len: 15
j_gene: TRBJ2-1
v_gene: TRBV4-2
CDR3aa: CASSQTSGRGDEQFF

len: 14
j_gene: TRBJ1-1
v_gene: TRBV3-1
CDR3aa: CASSQDWANTEAFF

len: 17
j_gene: TRBJ1-6
v_gene: TRBV19
CDR3aa: CASSGAPRSSYNSPLHF

len: 12
j_gene: TRBJ1-2
v_gene: TRBV12-3/TRBV12-4
CDR3aa: CASSLGSDGYTF

len: 13
j_gene: TRBJ2-4
v_gene: TRBV7-2
CDR3aa: CASSVDRKNIQYF

len: 15
j_gene: TRBJ2-5
v_gene: TRBV28
CDR3aa: CASSYPAGFGETQYF

len: 14
j_gene: TRBJ1-5
v_gene: TRBV6-2/TRBV6-3
CDR3aa: CASSNRAPPQPQHF

len: 14
j_gene: TRBJ2-7
v_gene: TRBV25-1
CDR3aa: CASVEDSFSYEQYF

len: 15
j_gene: TRBJ2-7
v_gene: TRBV20-1
CDR3aa: CSANSGHDLSYEQYF

len: 15
j_gene: TRBJ2-1
v_gene: TRBV12-5
CDR3aa: CASNPGTSGSYEQFF

len: 14
j_gene: TRBJ2-7
v_gene: TRBV5-1
CDR3aa: CASSLAGQYYEQYF

len: 11
j_gene: TRBJ2-3
v_gene: TRBV5-1
CDR3aa: CTSSDLDTQYF

len: 14
j_gene: TRBJ2-1
v_gene: TRBV13
CDR3aa: CASSLVPEGNEQFF

len: 18
j_gene: TRBJ1-3
v_gene: TRBV7-2
CDR3aa: CASSAEEGFGLLGNTIYF

len: 14
j_gene: TRBJ2-7
v_gene: TRBV13
CDR3aa: CASSPNRLAYEQYF

len: 14
j_gene: TRBJ1-5
v_gene: TRBV6-7
CDR3aa: CASSPRPSNQPQHF

len: 17
j_gene: TRBJ2-2
v_gene: TRBV10-3
CDR3aa: CAISGGSQGTNTGELFF

len: 17
j_gene: TRBJ1-1
v_gene: TRBV19
CDR3aa: CASDWGRVSHANTEAFF

len: 13
j_gene: TRBJ1-5
v_gene: TRBV20-1
CDR3aa: CSARDRGNQPQHF

len: 15
j_gene: TRBJ1-3
v_gene: TRBV18
CDR3aa: CASSPLNMEGNTIYF

len: 15
j_gene: TRBJ1-1
v_gene: TRBV5-1
CDR3aa: CASSLAGGMDTEAFF

len: 13
j_gene: TRBJ2-2
v_gene: TRBV29-1
CDR3aa: CSGQGTNTGELFF

len: 16
j_gene: TRBJ1-3
v_gene: TRBV20-1
CDR3aa: CSASGTPDLSGNTIYF

len: 15
j_gene: TRBJ2-2
v_gene: TRBV12-3/TRBV12-4
CDR3aa: CASSFDSGRVGELFF

len: 14
j_gene: TRBJ1-6
v_gene: TRBV20-1
CDR3aa: CSARETRVDSPLHF

len: 13
j_gene: TRBJ2-7
v_gene: TRBV7-6
CDR3aa: CASSLAHGYEQYF

len: 11
j_gene: TRBJ1-4
v_gene: TRBV6-6
CDR3aa: CASSWGEKLFF

len: 17
j_gene: TRBJ2-1
v_gene: TRBV11-2
CDR3aa: CASSEYGDRGLYNEQFF

len: 14
j_gene: TRBJ2-1
v_gene: TRBV20-1
CDR3aa: CSAGGQGIGNEQFF

len: 13
j_gene: TRBJ2-7
v_gene: TRBV5-1
CDR3aa: CASSLYPGAEQYF

len: 16
j_gene: TRBJ2-3
v_gene: TRBV12-3/TRBV12-4
CDR3aa: CASSLTPRGPTDTQYF

len: 18
j_gene: TRBJ2-3
v_gene: TRBV11-3
CDR3aa: CASSPGAGLAEYTDTQYF

len: 14
j_gene: TRBJ1-6
v_gene: TRBV20-1
CDR3aa: CSARGSAGNSPLHF

len: 13
j_gene: TRBJ2-2
v_gene: TRBV20-1
CDR3aa: CSSRDTYTGELFF

len: 15
j_gene: TRBJ2-5
v_gene: TRBV7-9
CDR3aa: CASSSSRDGSETQYF

len: 14
j_gene: TRBJ1-1
v_gene: TRBV7-2
CDR3aa: CASLVGGSGTEAFF

len: 14
j_gene: TRBJ2-3
v_gene: TRBV9
CDR3aa: CASGTGGSTDTQYF

len: 14
j_gene: TRBJ2-2
v_gene: TRBV18
CDR3aa: CASSPRANTGELFF

len: 15
j_gene: TRBJ2-1
v_gene: TRBV2
CDR3aa: CASSERASGSNEQFF

len: 13
j_gene: TRBJ1-3
v_gene: TRBV18
CDR3aa: CASSPEGGDTIYF

len: 15
j_gene: TRBJ2-1
v_gene: TRBV20-1
CDR3aa: CSARPKREGRPLQFF

len: 14
j_gene: TRBJ1-3
v_gene: TRBV12-3/TRBV12-4
CDR3aa: CASSLVISGNTIYF

len: 14
j_gene: TRBJ2-2
v_gene: TRBV6-5
CDR3aa: CASLGQLNTGELFF

len: 11
j_gene: TRBJ2-1
v_gene: TRBV7-6
CDR3aa: CASSSDRVLFF

len: 15
j_gene: TRBJ1-1
v_gene: TRBV19
CDR3aa: CASSTLQGVNTEAFF

len: 15
j_gene: TRBJ2-1
v_gene: TRBV9
CDR3aa: CASSSSFRGGNEQFF

len: 14
j_gene: TRBJ1-2
v_gene: TRBV7-3
CDR3aa: CASSLKASNYGYTF

len: 11
j_gene: TRBJ2-1
v_gene: TRBV28
CDR3aa: CASSYPGSQFF

len: 14
j_gene: TRBJ2-3
v_gene: TRBV7-8
CDR3aa: CASSSPGLTDTQYF

len: 15
j_gene: TRBJ2-7
v_gene: TRBV10-3
CDR3aa: CAISELQGSSYEQYF

len: 14
j_gene: TRBJ1-3
v_gene: TRBV9
CDR3aa: CASSVDWSGNTIYF

len: 14
j_gene: TRBJ1-6
v_gene: TRBV20-1
CDR3aa: CSAYTQGAQTPLHF